The present T cell receptor beta chain was sequenced within a study of blood T cell repertoires in COVID-19. On the study more broadly: The study drew acute and convalescent COVID-19 samples from the United States, Italy and Spain. T cells, B-cell-depleted T cells, or PBMCs provided the cDNA or gDNA that served as material.

Authors' methods: Amplified reference gene primers provided the basis for estimating nucleated cell counts. The method was immunoSEQ multiplex PCR; TCRdb's version includes in-frame clones alone and lacks a portion of them. V and J calls and clone size are as listed in that table; D and trimming were resolved from the DNA. The sample carries about 160,000 clones, approximately 84% recorded once. Germline V gene sequence: CDR1 SGHDN, CDR2 FVKESK. This CDR3 spans 13 amino acids. With 5 bases removed from V and 7 bases from J, the gap between germline ends came to 12 bases. This TCR derives from a man in his 70s with acute or convalescent COVID-19. The chain couples TRBV14 to TRBJ2-4, with a weak D call TRBD2 (5 bases). The specimen was peripheral blood. CDR3 DNA sequence: TGTGCCAGCAGCTCCAGCGGTGGGAACATTCAGTACTTC. Its translation: CASSSSGGNIQYF.